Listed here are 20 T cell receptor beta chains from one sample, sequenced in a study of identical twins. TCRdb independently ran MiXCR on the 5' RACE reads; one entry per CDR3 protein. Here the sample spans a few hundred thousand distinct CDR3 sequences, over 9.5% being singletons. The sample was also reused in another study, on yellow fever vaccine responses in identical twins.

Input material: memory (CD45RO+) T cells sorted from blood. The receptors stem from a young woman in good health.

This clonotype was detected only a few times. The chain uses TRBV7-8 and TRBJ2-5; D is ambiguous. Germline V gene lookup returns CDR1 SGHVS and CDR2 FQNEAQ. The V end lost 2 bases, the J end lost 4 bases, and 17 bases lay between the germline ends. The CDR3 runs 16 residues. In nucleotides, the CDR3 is TGTGCCAGCAGCTTATCTCGGTATAACTTTCCAGAGACCCAGTACTTC. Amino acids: CASSLSRYNFPETQYF.

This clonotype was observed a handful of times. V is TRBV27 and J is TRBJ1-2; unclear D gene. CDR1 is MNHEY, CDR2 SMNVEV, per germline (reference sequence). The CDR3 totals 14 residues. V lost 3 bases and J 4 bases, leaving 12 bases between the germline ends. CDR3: CASSLSAYLYGYTF. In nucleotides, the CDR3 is TGTGCCAGCAGTTTGTCAGCGTACCTCTATGGCTACACCTTC.

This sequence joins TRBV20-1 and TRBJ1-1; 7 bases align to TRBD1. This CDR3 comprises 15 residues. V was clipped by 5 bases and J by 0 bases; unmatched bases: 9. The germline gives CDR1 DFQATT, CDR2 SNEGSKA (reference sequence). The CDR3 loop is CSAPRTGGMNTEAFF. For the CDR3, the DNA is TGCAGTGCTCCCCGGACAGGCGGCATGAACACTGAAGCTTTCTTT.

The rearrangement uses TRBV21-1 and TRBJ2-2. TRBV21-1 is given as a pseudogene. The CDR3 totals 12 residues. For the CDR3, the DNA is TGTGCCAGCTCACAGAACACCGGGGAGCTGTTTTTT. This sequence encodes CASSQNTGELFF.

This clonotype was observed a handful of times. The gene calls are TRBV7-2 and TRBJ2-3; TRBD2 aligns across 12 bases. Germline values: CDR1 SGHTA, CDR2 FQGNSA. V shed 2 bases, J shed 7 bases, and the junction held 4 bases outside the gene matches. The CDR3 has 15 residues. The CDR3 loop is CASSLRGLAGNTQYF. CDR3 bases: TGTGCCAGCAGCTTACGCGGACTAGCGGGGAATACGCAGTATTTT.

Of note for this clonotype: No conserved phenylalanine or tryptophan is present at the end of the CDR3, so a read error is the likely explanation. CDR3 sequence: CASSRTGTDTQYY. In DNA, the CDR3 is TGTGCCAGCTCACGGACGGGCACAGATACGCAGTATTAT. This chain connects TRBV18 to TRBJ2-3; no firm D call. Germline CDR1 is KGHSH and CDR2 is LQKENI. V was pared by 4 bases and J by 1 base, with 6 bases between. The CDR3 loop spans 13 amino acids.

The CDR3 nucleotides are TGTGCCAGCAGAACCGGGGGGAGAAATGAGCAGTTCTTC. Its protein product is CASRTGGRNEQFF. The chain recombines TRBV2 with TRBJ2-1; 7 bases align to TRBD2. V gave up 6 bases and J gave up 7 bases; unmatched junction bases: 6. This CDR3 has 13 residues. Germline V gene sequence: CDR1 SNHLY, CDR2 FYNNEI.

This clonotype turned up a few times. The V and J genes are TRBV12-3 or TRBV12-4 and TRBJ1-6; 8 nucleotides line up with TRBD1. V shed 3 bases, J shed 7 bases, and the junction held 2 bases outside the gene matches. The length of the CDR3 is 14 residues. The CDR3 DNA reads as TGTGCCAGCAGTTTTGGACAGGGAAATTCACCCCTCCACTTT. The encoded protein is CASSFGQGNSPLHF.

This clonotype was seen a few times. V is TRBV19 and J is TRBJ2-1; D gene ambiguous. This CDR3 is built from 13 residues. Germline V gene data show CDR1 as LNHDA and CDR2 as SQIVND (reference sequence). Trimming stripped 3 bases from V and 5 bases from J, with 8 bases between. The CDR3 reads CASSIKSHNEQFF. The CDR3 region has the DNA TGTGCCAGTAGTATTAAGTCGCACAATGAGCAGTTCTTC.

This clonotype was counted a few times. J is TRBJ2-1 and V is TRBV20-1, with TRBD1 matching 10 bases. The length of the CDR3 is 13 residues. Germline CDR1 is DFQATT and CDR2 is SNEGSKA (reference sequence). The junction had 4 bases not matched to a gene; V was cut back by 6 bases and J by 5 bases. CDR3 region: CSAPGQGNNEQFF. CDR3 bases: TGCAGTGCCCCGGGACAGGGGAACAATGAGCAGTTCTTC.

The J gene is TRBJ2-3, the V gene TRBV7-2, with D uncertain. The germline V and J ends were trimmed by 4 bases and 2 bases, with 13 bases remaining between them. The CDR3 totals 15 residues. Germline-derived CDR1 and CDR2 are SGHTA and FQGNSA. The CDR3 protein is CASSSASRPTDTQYF. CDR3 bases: TGTGCCAGCAGCTCGGCCTCTCGACCCACAGATACGCAGTATTTT. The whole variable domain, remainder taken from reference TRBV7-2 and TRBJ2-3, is GAGVSQSPSNKVTEKGKDVELRCDPISGHTALYWYRQSLGQGLEFLIYFQGNSAPDKSGLPSDRFSAERTGGSVSTLTIQRTQQEDSAVYLCASSSASRPTDTQYFGPGTRLTVL.

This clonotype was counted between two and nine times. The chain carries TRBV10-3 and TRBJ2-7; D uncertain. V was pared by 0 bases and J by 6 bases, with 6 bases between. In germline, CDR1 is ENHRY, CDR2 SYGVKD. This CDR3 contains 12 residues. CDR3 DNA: TGTGCCATCAGTGAGTCGACGTTCGAGCAGTACTTC. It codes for CAISESTFEQYF.

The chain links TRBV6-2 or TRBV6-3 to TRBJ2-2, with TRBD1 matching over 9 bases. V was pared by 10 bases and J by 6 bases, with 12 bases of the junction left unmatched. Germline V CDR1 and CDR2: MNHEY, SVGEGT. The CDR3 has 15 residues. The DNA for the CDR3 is TGTGCCACCCTCAAACGGACAGGGGTGGCCGGGGAGCTGTTTTTT. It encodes CATLKRTGVAGELFF.

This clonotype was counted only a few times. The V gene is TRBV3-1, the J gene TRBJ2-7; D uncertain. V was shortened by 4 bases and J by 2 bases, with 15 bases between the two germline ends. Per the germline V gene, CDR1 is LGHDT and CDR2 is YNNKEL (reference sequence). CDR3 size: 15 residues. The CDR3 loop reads CASSLHSRFPYEQYF. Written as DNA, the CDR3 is TGTGCCAGCAGCCTCCATAGCAGGTTTCCCTACGAGCAGTACTTC.

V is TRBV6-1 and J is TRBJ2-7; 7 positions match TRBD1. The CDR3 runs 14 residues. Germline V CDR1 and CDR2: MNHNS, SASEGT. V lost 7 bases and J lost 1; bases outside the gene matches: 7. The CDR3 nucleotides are TGTGCCAGCAAGCTTGGGACAGCTTCCTACGAGCAGTACTTC. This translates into CASKLGTASYEQYF.

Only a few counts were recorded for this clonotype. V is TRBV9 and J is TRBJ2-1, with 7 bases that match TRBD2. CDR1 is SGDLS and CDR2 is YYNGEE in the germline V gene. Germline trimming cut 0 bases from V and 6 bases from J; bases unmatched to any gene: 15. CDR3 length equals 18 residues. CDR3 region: CASSVATSHQRDRNEQFF. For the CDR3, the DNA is TGTGCCAGCAGCGTAGCTACTAGCCACCAGCGGGATCGCAATGAGCAGTTCTTC.

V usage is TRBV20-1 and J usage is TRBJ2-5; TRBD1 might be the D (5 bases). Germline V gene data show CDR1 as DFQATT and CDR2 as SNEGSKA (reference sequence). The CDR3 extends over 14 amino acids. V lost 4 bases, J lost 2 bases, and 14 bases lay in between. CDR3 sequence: CSAKVGQQQETQYF. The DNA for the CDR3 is TGCAGTGCTAAGGTCGGACAACAACAAGAGACCCAGTACTTC.

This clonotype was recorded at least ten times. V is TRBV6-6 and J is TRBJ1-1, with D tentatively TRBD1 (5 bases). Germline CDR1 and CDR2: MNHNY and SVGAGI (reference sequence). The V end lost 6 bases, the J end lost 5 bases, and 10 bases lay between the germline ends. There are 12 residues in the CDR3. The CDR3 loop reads CASSRGGTEAFF. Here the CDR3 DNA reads TGTGCCAGCAGCCGCGGGGGAACTGAAGCTTTCTTT.

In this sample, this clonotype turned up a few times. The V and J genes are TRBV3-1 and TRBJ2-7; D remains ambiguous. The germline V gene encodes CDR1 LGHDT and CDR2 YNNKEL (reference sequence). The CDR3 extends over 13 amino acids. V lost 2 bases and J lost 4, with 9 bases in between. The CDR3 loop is CASSQNTKYEQYF. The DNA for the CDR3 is TGTGCCAGCAGCCAAAACACCAAGTACGAGCAGTACTTC.

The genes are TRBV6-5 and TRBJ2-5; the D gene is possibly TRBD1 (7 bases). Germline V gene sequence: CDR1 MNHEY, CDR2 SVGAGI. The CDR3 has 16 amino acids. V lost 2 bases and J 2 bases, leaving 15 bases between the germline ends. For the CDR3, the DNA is TGTGCCAGCAGTTACGCCAGGGGGGTTACACAAGAGACCCAGTACTTC. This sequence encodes CASSYARGVTQETQYF.